This T cell receptor (beta chain) was identified during a study of response to subunit inactivated influenza vaccine. TCRdb reprocessed the RT-PCR reads via MiXCR and lists one record per CDR3 protein. Among just under 550,000 distinct CDR3 sequences listed, around 21% were seen once. V dropped 7 bases and J dropped 4 bases, with 16 bases sitting between them. The CDR3 is 13 amino acids. Per germline, CDR1 DFQATT and CDR2 SNEGSKA (reference sequence). These sequences were also reported in another study, on T cells expressing NK-cell markers. That paper states: Making the TCR beta cDNA relied on 5'RACE template switching with UMIs. There were seven HCMV-seropositive donors and one seronegative donor among the eight sequenced. Alpha-beta TCR T cells were the sole sorting target in several experiments, owing to an anti-gamma-delta TCR antibody. Dominant NKG2C+ clonotypes made up roughly 1.0-7.5% of CD8+ T cells in a handful of donors. The study found these clonotypes also leading the CD3+CD56-NKG2C+ fraction in four donors.

Sequencing was performed on CD4+ T cells sorted from PBMCs, taken roughly 13 days after vaccination. The chain uses TRBV20-1 and TRBJ2-5; weak D call: TRBD2 (6 bases). The TCR originated in a man over 45 who received an inactivated influenza vaccine. For the CDR3, the DNA is TGCAGTGGCCGGGACGGGGGTCGAGAGACCCAGTACTTC. It is translated as CSGRDGGRETQYF.